This passage covers 25 T cell receptor beta chains from one sample sequenced in a study of blood T cells in healthy people across ages. Primed by a sample-barcoded 5' primer and a J-beta primer mix, a second PCR proceeded for 7 to 11 cycles. TCRdb re-called the 5' RACE reads through MiXCR, storing one row per CDR3 protein. The sample has roughly 500,000 distinct CDR3 sequences; 27% are singletons. Material: blood. The origin of the receptors is a woman aged 70 to 79 in good health.

This clonotype was seen at least ten times. The V call is TRBV7-2, the J call TRBJ1-2, with TRBD1 identical over 8 bases. V was clipped by 1 base and J by 8 bases; unmatched bases: 0. The germline gives CDR1 SGHTA, CDR2 FQGNSA. The CDR3 has 12 amino acids. The CDR3 region is CASSLGDRGYTF. In DNA, the CDR3 is TGTGCCAGCAGCTTAGGGGACAGGGGCTACACCTTC.

The V and J genes are TRBV20-1 and TRBJ2-3; D gene unclear. The V end lost 6 bases, the J end lost 2 bases, and 18 bases lay between the germline ends. The CDR3 sequence is 15 residues long. Germline V gene data show CDR1 as DFQATT and CDR2 as SNEGSKA (reference sequence). DNA of the CDR3: TGCAGTGCCAGAAATTTCAGGAACCCCACAGATACGCAGTATTTT. This encodes CSARNFRNPTDTQYF.

J is TRBJ1-4 and V is TRBV20-1; D gene uncertain. V gave up 3 bases and J gave up 4 bases, with 9 bases separating them. The CDR3 spans 13 residues. Per germline, CDR1 DFQATT and CDR2 SNEGSKA (reference sequence). The CDR3: CSASRGNNEKLFF. Written as DNA, the CDR3 is TGCAGTGCTAGTCGGGGAAATAATGAAAAACTGTTTTTT.

Only a few counts were recorded for this clonotype. The J gene is TRBJ2-5, the V gene TRBV29-1; D may be TRBD2 (7 bases). The CDR3 has 13 residues. Trimming left V 6 bases short and J 4 bases short, with 15 bases between. Germline assignment: CDR1 SQVTM and CDR2 ANQGSEA. The CDR3 bases are TGCAGCGTCGGGTGGGGGGGCGGAGAGACCCAGTACTTC. This codes for CSVGWGGGETQYF. The whole variable domain, filled in from reference TRBV29-1 and TRBJ2-5, reads SAVISQKPSRDICQRGTSLTIQCQVDSQVTMMFWYRQQPGQSLTLIATANQGSEATYESGFVIDKFPISRPNLTFSTLTVSNMSPEDSSIYLCSVGWGGGETQYFGPGTRLLVL.

V usage is TRBV7-2 and J usage is TRBJ1-5, with 7 positions matching TRBD1. Germline values: CDR1 SGHTA, CDR2 FQGNSA. Trimming took 1 base from V and 1 from J; bases not matched to a gene: 1. CDR3 length equals 15 residues. CDR3 protein: CASSLVQGSNQPQHF. The CDR3 nucleotides are TGTGCCAGCAGCTTAGTACAGGGGAGCAATCAGCCCCAGCATTTT. Filled out from reference TRBV7-2 and TRBJ1-5, the complete variable domain reads GAGVSQSPSNKVTEKGKDVELRCDPISGHTALYWYRQSLGQGLEFLIYFQGNSAPDKSGLPSDRFSAERTGGSVSTLTIQRTQQEDSAVYLCASSLVQGSNQPQHFGDGTRLSIL.

The chain joins TRBV9 to TRBJ1-4; D not resolved. CDR1 is SGDLS, CDR2 YYNGEE, per germline. The CDR3 runs 17 residues. V was cut by 0 bases and J by 2 bases, with 14 bases left in between. The DNA of the CDR3 is TGTGCCAGCAGCGTAGGAGGCGCCGGAGGCACTAATGAAAAACTGTTTTTT. Encoded protein: CASSVGGAGGTNEKLFF.

V gene TRBV5-1 combines with J gene TRBJ2-7; TRBD1 matches 11 bases. In germline, CDR1 is SGHRS, CDR2 YFSETQ. V lost 5 bases, J lost 5 bases, and 9 bases stayed unmatched. The CDR3 loop spans 15 amino acids. CDR3 protein: CASSSGQGAYHEQYF. The CDR3 DNA reads as TGCGCCAGCAGTTCCGGACAGGGGGCTTATCACGAGCAGTACTTC.

The chain has TRBV18 and TRBJ2-7; D possibly corresponds to TRBD2 (7 bases). V lost 3 bases, J lost 7 bases, and 19 bases lay in between. This CDR3 is built from 15 residues. Germline loops: CDR1 KGHSH, CDR2 LQKENI. The CDR3 spells CASSPGGGQVNEQYF. CDR3 coding DNA: TGTGCCAGCTCACCGGGCGGGGGCCAGGTGAATGAGCAGTACTTC.

The chain uses TRBV7-8 and TRBJ2-5; TRBD2 agrees at 7 bases. After removal of 5 bases from V and 1 base from J, the junction contained 4 bases not matched to a gene. Germline CDR1 and CDR2: SGHVS and FQNEAQ. The CDR3 sequence is 14 residues long. In nucleotides, the CDR3 is TGTGCCAGCAGCCAGTGGGAGGGCCAAGAGACCCAGTACTTC. Protein sequence: CASSQWEGQETQYF.

The sample holds a few counts of this clonotype. The chain has TRBV11-2 and TRBJ2-4; D call uncertain. This CDR3 is 12 amino acids long. V lost 4 bases and J lost 7, with 8 bases in between. The V gene's germline CDR1 is SGHAT and CDR2 FQNNGV. Here the CDR3 DNA reads TGTGCCAGCAGCTCTAATCAGAACATTCAGTACTTC. Protein sequence: CASSSNQNIQYF.

This clonotype was seen only a few times. V is TRBV20-1 and J is TRBJ1-1; D is perhaps TRBD1 (6 bases). The V end was cut by 5 bases, the J end by 1 base, with 14 bases between. This CDR3 contains 14 residues. The germline V gene encodes CDR1 DFQATT and CDR2 SNEGSKA (reference sequence). The CDR3 sequence: CSAGKMTGNTEAFF. CDR3 coding DNA: TGCAGTGCTGGAAAGATGACAGGGAACACTGAAGCTTTCTTT.

This clonotype was observed a handful of times. The gene calls are TRBV20-1 and TRBJ2-1; D is ambiguous. Germline V CDR1 and CDR2: DFQATT, SNEGSKA (reference sequence). CDR3 length equals 14 residues. With 2 bases removed from V and 5 bases from J, the gap between germline ends came to 13 bases. The CDR3 DNA follows: TGCAGTGCTAGAACCGGAAGACGCAACAATGAGCAGTTCTTC. Residues: CSARTGRRNNEQFF.

The chain combines TRBV11-1 with TRBJ2-3; no clear D gene. CDR1 SGHAT and CDR2 FQDESV come from the germline V gene (reference sequence). The V end lost 4 bases, the J end lost 6 bases, and 14 bases lay between the germline ends. The CDR3 loop spans 14 amino acids. CDR3 DNA sequence: TGTGCCAGCAGCTACCTAGGCCCCCCGGATACGCAGTATTTT. Amino acids: CASSYLGPPDTQYF.

The V gene is TRBV20-1, the J gene TRBJ1-6; D gene unclear. V lost 3 bases and J 5 bases, leaving 8 bases between the germline ends. This CDR3 spans 13 amino acids. Germline CDR1 DFQATT, CDR2 SNEGSKA (reference sequence). In DNA form, the CDR3 reads TGCAGTGCTAGTGTTACTAATAATTCACCCCTCCACTTT. Translation gives CSASVTNNSPLHF.

This clonotype was detected only a few times. The chain is built from TRBV11-1 and TRBJ2-3, with D unclear. From germline, CDR1 is SGHAT and CDR2 FQDESV (reference sequence). Between the trimmed V and J ends, which lost 6 bases and 3 bases, there was a span of 7 bases. The CDR3 sequence is 12 residues long. For the CDR3, the DNA is TGTGCCAGCAGTCCTGCGACAGATACGCAGTATTTT. It specifies CASSPATDTQYF.

There are a few counts of this clonotype. A junction end diverges from the germline sequence, so it may reflect a read error. The DNA of the CDR3 is TGTGCCAGCAGCTTGGTTACACTAGCGGGGGCCATTTACAATGTGCAGTTCTTC. Encoded protein: CASSLVTLAGAIYNVQFF. The J gene is TRBJ2-5, the V gene TRBV5-6; 11 bases are shared with TRBD2. The assigned J gene may be wrong: the sequence end matches TRBJ2-1 better. CDR3 length: 18 residues. The germline V gene has CDR1 SGHDT and CDR2 YYEEEE.

The chain uses TRBV30 and TRBJ1-1; 7 nucleotides match TRBD1. The CDR3 spans 13 residues. The V gene end was trimmed by 3 bases and the J gene end by 9 bases; junction bases not matched to a gene: 10. The germline gives CDR1 GTSNPN, CDR2 SVGIG (reference sequence). CDR3 sequence reads: CAWRPTGVKKAFF. CDR3 bases: TGTGCCTGGAGGCCTACAGGGGTAAAAAAAGCTTTCTTT.

This clonotype was counted a few times. The gene calls are TRBV6-5 and TRBJ1-1; D is uncertain. The CDR3 is 14 residues long. V was trimmed by 0 bases and J by 10 bases, leaving 15 bases between them. Germline V lookup: CDR1 MNHEY, CDR2 SVGAGI. In DNA, the CDR3 is TGTGCCAGCAGTTACTCCCGGGCGCAGTTTGCAGCTTTCTTT. Encoded protein: CASSYSRAQFAAFF.

This clonotype was seen only a few times. DNA for the CDR3: TGTGCCAGCAGCCCACGGTCGCCTTACTCTGGGGCCAACGTCCTGACTTTC. It specifies CASSPRSPYSGANVLTF. The genes are TRBV7-2 and TRBJ2-6, with D hard to call. Germline lookup yields CDR1 SGHTA and CDR2 FQGNSA. V was shortened by 5 bases and J by 0 bases, with 14 bases between the two germline ends. The CDR3 has 17 amino acids.

The chain carries TRBV20-1 and TRBJ2-1, with TRBD2 matching 14 bases. The J call is uncertain, as TRBJ2-7 better fits the DNA end. CDR3 length: 13 residues. CDR1 is DFQATT, CDR2 SNEGSKA, per germline (reference sequence). The CDR3 region is CSVGLAGGGEQYF. CDR3 DNA sequence: TGCAGTGTAGGACTAGCGGGGGGTGGCGAGCAGTACTTC.

This rearrangement joins TRBV7-2 to TRBJ2-3, with D possibly TRBD2 on 7 matching bases. V was pared by 5 bases and J by 2 bases, with 17 bases between. The CDR3 runs to 16 residues. CDR1 is SGHTA and CDR2 is FQGNSA in the germline V gene. The CDR3 coding sequence is TGTGCCAGCAGCCTTCTCGGGGGGCTGTACACAGATACGCAGTATTTT. The encoded protein is CASSLLGGLYTDTQYF.

The CDR3 region has the DNA TGTGCCAGCAACCGAAGTCCGGGACAGTCAACCGGGGAGCTGTTTTTT. Residues: CASNRSPGQSTGELFF. The V and J genes are TRBV9 and TRBJ2-2; 7 bases align to TRBD1. The V gene end was trimmed by 6 bases and the J gene end by 5 bases; junction bases not matched to a gene: 13. The CDR3 is made up of 16 amino acids. Germline CDR1 reads SGDLS; CDR2 reads YYNGEE.

Only a few counts were recorded for this clonotype. The chain joins TRBV5-1 to TRBJ1-2, with D possibly TRBD1 on 5 matching bases. This CDR3 has 15 amino acids. V lost 0 bases and J lost 7, with 16 bases in between. Germline CDR1 reads SGHRS; CDR2 reads YFSETQ. The CDR3 nucleotides are TGCGCCAGCAGCTTGGACCACCGGGACGGGTCTGGCTACACCTTC. This encodes CASSLDHRDGSGYTF.

The chain employs TRBV6-2 or TRBV6-3 and TRBJ2-7; D not resolved. CDR3 length equals 14 residues. V lost 2 bases, J lost 0 bases, and 8 bases lay in between. Germline-derived CDR1 and CDR2 are MNHEY and SVGEGT. CDR3: CASSYRQSSYEQYF. Here the CDR3 DNA reads TGTGCCAGCAGTTACCGTCAGAGCTCCTACGAGCAGTACTTC.

The CDR3 DNA reads TGTGCCAGCAGTTTTAGACAGGGGGCGAGAGAAAAACTGTTTTTT. Translating gives CASSFRQGAREKLFF. The rearrangement uses TRBV12-3 or TRBV12-4 and TRBJ1-4, with 10 bases identical to TRBD1. The ends lost 3 bases at V and 8 bases at J; junction bases unmatched: 6. The CDR3 length is 15 residues.